The 29 T cell receptor beta chains below were found in one sample sequenced in a study of cytomegalovirus exposure and HLA in healthy donors. Use of 60 Vbeta and 13 Jbeta primers characterized the PCR. Profiled with immunoSEQ multiplex PCR; TCRdb holds only in-frame clones, not every one. The table lists tens of thousands of clones, approximately 81% of them singletons. Specimen: PBMCs. The receptors here all came from a woman aged 25 to 39 in good health and CMV-seropositive.

This chain uses TRBV7-2 with TRBJ2-3; TRBD2 agrees at 12 bases. CDR1 and CDR2 from the germline V gene are SGHTA and FQGNSA. The CDR3 contains 16 residues. With V trimmed by 5 bases and J by 2 bases, 5 bases remained unmatched. The CDR3, as DNA: TGTGCCAGCAGCCTAACTAGCGGGAGGAACACAGATACGCAGTATTTT. It is translated as CASSLTSGRNTDTQYF.

V usage is TRBV13 and J usage is TRBJ2-7; D is undetermined. Trimming cost V 5 bases and J 2 bases, with 7 bases left between them. CDR3 length: 12 residues. In germline, CDR1 is PRHDT, CDR2 FYEKMQ (reference sequence). The chain's CDR3 is CASSPGPYEQYF. CDR3 DNA sequence: TGTGCCAGCAGCCCTGGCCCCTACGAGCAGTACTTC.

The chain carries TRBV6-1 and TRBJ1-5; D perhaps matches TRBD1 (6 bases). Trimming removed 6 bases at V and 7 bases at J, with 13 bases between. This CDR3 is built from 13 residues. Germline V gives CDR1 MNHNS, CDR2 SASEGT. This chain's CDR3 is CASRQQGQQPQHF. CDR3 nucleotides: TGTGCCAGCAGGCAACAGGGTCAACAGCCCCAGCATTTT.

This clone was observed a single time. The V gene is TRBV25-1, the J gene TRBJ2-1; 9 bases agree with TRBD1. Trimming cost V 4 bases and J 7 bases; bases outside gene matches: 2. Germline lookup yields CDR1 MGHDK and CDR2 SYGVNS. This CDR3 comprises 13 residues. The CDR3 loop reads CASSVDRGNEQFF. The CDR3 DNA follows: TGTGCCAGCAGTGTCGACAGGGGGAATGAGCAGTTCTTC.

This clone was picked up a small number of times. J is TRBJ1-2 and V is TRBV2, with TRBD1 identical over 11 bases. The CDR3 is made up of 14 amino acids. Germline CDR1 reads SNHLY; CDR2 reads FYNNEI. J lost 5 bases, V lost 6 bases, and 5 bases had no gene match. In nucleotides, the CDR3 is TGTGCCAGCAGACGGGACAGGGGGACTTATGGCTACACCTTC. Its protein product is CASRRDRGTYGYTF.

This clone came up a few times. This chain joins TRBV28 and TRBJ2-3; tentative D call: TRBD2 (5 bases). Germline V gives CDR1 MDHEN, CDR2 SYDVKM. CDR3 length: 17 amino acids. V was trimmed by 6 bases and J by 2 bases, leaving 21 bases between them. The CDR3: CASSSPFGLSNTDTQYF. The DNA for the CDR3 is TGTGCCAGCAGCTCTCCTTTTGGACTCTCTAACACAGATACGCAGTATTTT.

This rearrangement joins TRBV5-8 to TRBJ2-3, with a weak D call TRBD1 (6 bases). The CDR3 spans 19 residues. The V and J ends lost 5 bases and 2 bases respectively, with 27 bases between them. Germline lookup yields CDR1 SGHTS and CDR2 YDEGEE. Here the CDR3 reads CASRFTSGVTTVSTDTQYF. CDR3 nucleotides: TGTGCCAGCAGATTTACCTCAGGGGTGACGACCGTTTCCACAGATACGCAGTATTTT.

This clone was counted a single time. This sequence joins TRBV18 and TRBJ1-4, with D unclear. V lost 8 bases to trimming and J lost 3 bases, with 13 bases between them. CDR1 and CDR2 (germline): KGHSH, LQKENI. There are 14 residues in the CDR3. The CDR3 DNA reads as TGTGCCAGCGCGGGAACCGGAGCTAATGAAAAACTGTTTTTT. Translating gives CASAGTGANEKLFF.

V gene TRBV5-6 combines with J gene TRBJ1-1, with TRBD1 matching over 9 bases. The junction had 9 bases not matched to a gene; V was cut back by 4 bases and J by 11 bases. Germline-derived CDR1 and CDR2 are SGHDT and YYEEEE. There are 13 residues in the CDR3. CDR3 in amino acids: CASSPWTGVGAFF. The CDR3 coding sequence is TGTGCCAGCAGCCCCTGGACAGGGGTAGGGGCTTTCTTT.

The rearrangement links TRBV2 to TRBJ1-1; 8 positions match TRBD1. The CDR3 runs to 14 residues. The germline V gene has CDR1 SNHLY and CDR2 FYNNEI. V trimming: 6 bases; J trimming: 6 bases; junction bases outside the gene matches: 9. The CDR3 sequence is CASSPTGGVAEAFF. CDR3 DNA: TGTGCCAGCAGCCCAACAGGGGGGGTCGCTGAAGCTTTCTTT.

The rearrangement joins TRBV6-1 to TRBJ2-5, with D uncertain. V was shortened by 2 bases and J by 3 bases, with 10 bases between the two germline ends. The length of the CDR3 is 14 residues. Germline-derived CDR1 and CDR2 are MNHNS and SASEGT. The chain's CDR3 is CASSEYTGKETQYF. CDR3 nucleotide sequence: TGTGCCAGCAGTGAATATACCGGTAAAGAGACCCAGTACTTC.

This sequence joins TRBV10-3 and TRBJ2-7; TRBD2 matches 7 bases. Germline V gives CDR1 ENHRY, CDR2 SYGVKD. J gave up 9 bases and V 7 bases, and 9 bases lay outside the gene matches. CDR3 length: 12 amino acids. CDR3 loop: CAIKGGEGPQYF. The CDR3 DNA follows: TGTGCCATCAAGGGCGGGGAGGGACCGCAGTACTTC.

This chain joins TRBV30 and TRBJ2-2; 7 positions agree with TRBD2. The CDR3 loop spans 14 amino acids. The V gene's germline CDR1 is GTSNPN and CDR2 SVGIG (reference sequence). The V and J ends lost 4 bases and 3 bases, in that order; junction bases with no gene match: 5. CDR3 nucleotide sequence: TGTGCCTGGAAGGGAGGGACCCACACCGGGGAGCTGTTTTTT. It translates to CAWKGGTHTGELFF.

The genes are TRBV7-9 and TRBJ2-2, with D possibly matching TRBD1 (7 bases). CDR1 is SEHNR, CDR2 FQNEAQ, per germline (reference sequence). The CDR3 length is 16 residues. Trimming cost V 7 bases and J 7 bases, with 22 bases left between them. The CDR3 here is CASTVTRRGQGGELFF. DNA for the CDR3: TGTGCCAGCACCGTAACCCGGAGGGGGCAAGGCGGGGAGCTGTTTTTT.

This clone was observed a single time. The chain links TRBV11-1 to TRBJ2-1; TRBD2 matches 11 bases. V lost 3 bases, J lost 5 bases, and 3 bases stayed unmatched. The CDR3 consists of 15 residues. Germline CDR1 and CDR2: SGHAT and FQDESV (reference sequence). CDR3 coding DNA: TGTGCCAGCAGCTTGGGGACTAGCGGTAACAATGAGCAGTTCTTC. Protein sequence: CASSLGTSGNNEQFF.

The chain combines TRBV6-1 with TRBJ1-3; a weak D match, TRBD1 (6 bases). The CDR3 spans 14 residues. Per the germline V gene, CDR1 is MNHNS and CDR2 is SASEGT. The V end lost 7 bases, the J end lost 2 bases, and 12 bases lay between the germline ends. The CDR3, as DNA: TGTGCCAGCACCGACAGGACCGCTGGAAACACCATATATTTT. Protein: CASTDRTAGNTIYF.

This clone was seen a few times. J is TRBJ2-3 and V is TRBV27, with 8 bases matching TRBD2. J lost 3 bases, V lost 5 bases, and 22 bases had no gene match. The V gene's germline CDR1 is MNHEY and CDR2 SMNVEV (reference sequence). CDR3 length: 20 amino acids. The CDR3 region is CASSPSYASLAGWVTDTQYF. The CDR3 DNA sequence: TGTGCCAGCAGTCCATCATACGCTTCCTTAGCGGGGTGGGTAACAGATACGCAGTATTTT.

The chain combines TRBV6-5 with TRBJ2-7; TRBD2 matches 10 bases. J lost 0 bases, V lost 6 bases, and 5 bases had no gene match. Germline CDR1 and CDR2: MNHEY and SVGAGI. The CDR3 length is 15 residues. This CDR3 reads CASSLAGESSYEQYF. The CDR3 nucleotides are TGTGCCAGCAGCCTAGCGGGAGAAAGCTCCTACGAGCAGTACTTC.

The rearrangement uses TRBV18 and TRBJ2-7; 9 nucleotides line up with TRBD1. Germline CDR1 and CDR2: KGHSH and LQKENI. J was trimmed by 4 bases and V by 3 bases; bases with no gene match: 4. There are 14 residues in the CDR3. The CDR3: CASSPMTGGYEQYF. In DNA form, the CDR3 reads TGTGCCAGCTCACCGATGACAGGGGGGTACGAGCAGTACTTC.

The chain couples TRBV5-4 to TRBJ1-1; D remains ambiguous. Looked up from germline, CDR1 is SGHNT and CDR2 is YYREEE (reference sequence). This CDR3 is built from 14 residues. The V end was cut by 0 bases, the J end by 4 bases, with 10 bases between. The CDR3 region is CASSLGGSGTEAFF. The CDR3 coding sequence is TGTGCCAGCAGCTTGGGGGGAAGCGGCACTGAAGCTTTCTTT.

This clone was seen only once. The chain joins TRBV7-3 to TRBJ2-2, with 7 positions matching TRBD2. The V gene's germline CDR1 is SGHTA and CDR2 FQGTGA. The CDR3 extends over 14 amino acids. The trim removed 0 bases at V and 6 bases at J, leaving 1 base unmatched. In DNA form, the CDR3 reads TGTGCCAGCAGCTTAACGGCGGGGGCCGGGGAGCTGTTTTTT. Protein: CASSLTAGAGELFF. The full variable domain, with the rest looked up from reference TRBV7-3 and TRBJ2-2, is GAGVSQTPSNKVTEKGKYVELRCDPISGHTALYWYRQSLGQGPEFLIYFQGTGAADDSGLPNDRFFAVRPEGSVSTLKIQRTERGDSAVYLCASSLTAGAGELFFGEGSRLTVL.

The chain couples TRBV4-1 to TRBJ1-4, with 7 bases matching TRBD1. The junction had 8 bases not matched to a gene; V was cut back by 6 bases and J by 1 base. From germline, CDR1 is MGHRA and CDR2 YSYEKL. The CDR3 length is 16 residues. The CDR3 DNA is TGCGCCAGCAGTACGAGGGGGCGCGAAACTAATGAAAAACTGTTTTTT. It codes for CASSTRGRETNEKLFF.

The chain uses TRBV6-5 and TRBJ2-7, with 8 bases lining up with TRBD2. The CDR3 is 14 amino acids. V lost 6 bases and J lost 11; bases outside the gene matches: 15. Germline CDR1 reads MNHEY; CDR2 reads SVGAGI. CDR3 in amino acids: CASSTTSAVSTKYF. In nucleotides, the CDR3 is TGTGCCAGCAGCACGACTAGCGCCGTCTCGACTAAGTACTTC.

The gene calls are TRBV18 and TRBJ1-5; no definite D call. Deletions cut 2 bases from V and 3 bases from J, with 8 bases between. The CDR3 has 14 amino acids. CDR1 is KGHSH and CDR2 is LQKENI in the germline V gene. CDR3 coding DNA: TGTGCCAGCTCACCAGTAACAGACAATCAGCCCCAGCATTTT. It translates to CASSPVTDNQPQHF.

This chain uses TRBV5-1 with TRBJ1-1, with a possible D match to TRBD1 (5 bases). The CDR3 is 13 residues long. CDR1 and CDR2 (germline): SGHRS, YFSETQ. Trimming stripped 5 bases from V and 6 bases from J, with 14 bases between. CDR3 in DNA: TGCGCCAGCAGTTTATTCCAGGGTTCTGAAGCTTTCTTT. Translated: CASSLFQGSEAFF.

The chain carries TRBV9 and TRBJ2-7; a weak D match, TRBD1 (6 bases). The CDR3 extends over 14 amino acids. CDR1 and CDR2 from the germline V gene are SGDLS and YYNGEE. V gave up 0 bases and J gave up 1 base, with 8 bases separating them. This chain's CDR3 is CASSVATGSYEQYF. For the CDR3, the DNA is TGTGCCAGCAGCGTAGCCACAGGGTCCTACGAGCAGTACTTC.

The chain links TRBV4-1 to TRBJ2-1; maybe TRBD2 (6 bases). Germline values: CDR1 MGHRA, CDR2 YSYEKL. The CDR3 spans 17 residues. V was shortened by 1 base and J by 1 base, with 14 bases between the two germline ends. The CDR3 DNA sequence: TGCGCCAGCAGCCAAGGGGTCGGCGGGGTGTCCTACAATGAGCAGTTCTTC. It translates to CASSQGVGGVSYNEQFF.

The chain uses TRBV30 and TRBJ1-1; 9 nucleotides agree with TRBD1. The junction had 6 bases not matched to a gene; V was cut back by 3 bases and J by 4 bases. The CDR3 sequence is 14 residues long. CDR1 is GTSNPN and CDR2 is SVGIG in the germline V gene (reference sequence). The CDR3 region is CAWRPQGAGTEAFF. CDR3 nucleotides: TGTGCCTGGAGGCCACAGGGGGCCGGCACTGAAGCTTTCTTT.

The rearrangement uses TRBV9 and TRBJ2-1; possible D gene TRBD1, 7 bases. The V end was cut by 0 bases, the J end by 4 bases, with 14 bases between. The CDR3 loop spans 16 amino acids. From germline, CDR1 is SGDLS and CDR2 YYNGEE. The CDR3 spells CASSVVPEGAYNEQFF. The CDR3 nucleotides read TGTGCCAGCAGCGTAGTCCCGGAGGGGGCATACAATGAGCAGTTCTTC.